This T cell receptor beta chain was captured by sequencing in a study of CD8 T cells in ankylosing spondylitis. Points from the study as a whole: Characteristic, it appeared, of ankylosing spondylitis blood was a TCR beta motif of about eight highly homologous variants. Clones tied to disease were said to be significantly enriched in matched ankylosing spondylitis synovial fluid.

Remarks on this clonotype: Its antigen remains unknown.

In making TCR beta libraries, quantitative 5'-RACE with molecular barcodes was used. MiXCR was run by TCRdb on the 5' RACE reads, yielding one entry per CDR3 protein. This sample has some 700,000 distinct CDR3 sequences, with around 19% found just once. The J segment lost 0 bases and the V segment lost 3 bases, leaving 5 bases of the junction unmatched. The CDR3 length is 16 residues. In germline, CDR1 is SGDLS, CDR2 YYNGEE. The sample taken for sequencing was blood, either unsorted or a sorted T cell fraction (not recorded which). The TCR comes from a male donor with ankylosing spondylitis. The chain combines TRBV9 with TRBJ2-1, with 8 bases that match TRBD2. The DNA of the CDR3 is TGTGCCAGCAGCGCGGGAGGGGGTAGCTCCTACAATGAGCAGTTCTTC. Its translation is CASSAGGGSSYNEQFF.